What follows are 25 T cell receptor beta chains derived from one specimen sequenced in a study of CD8+ T cells in alopecia areata. Scientists pooled cutaneous lymph node cells and sorted them on CD4, CD8alpha, NKG2D, NKG2ACE and other markers. cDNA reverse transcribed from extracted RNA served as the sequencing template. Sequencing was performed with immunoSEQ multiplex PCR; in TCRdb, only in-frame clones are kept and a portion is missing. Singletons are absent from the sample, which has about 300,000 clones. Sequenced input: CD4+ T cells sorted from a lymph node. Receptors originate from a C3H/HeJ mouse with alopecia areata. Strain MHC haplotype: H2-k.

This clone has a handful of counts. Genes and germline are mouse. The sequenced CDR3 bases are TGTGCCAGCAGTATAGACAGCAACACCGGG. Protein sequence: CASSIDSNTG. The complete CDR3 reads CASSIDSNTGQLYF. The chain carries TRBV19 and TRBJ2-2; the D is unclear. The missing CDR3 end, 4 residues past where the read stops, is filled in from the germline J gene. The CDR3 length is 14 residues. The V gene lost 0 bases and the J gene lost 2 bases, with 5 bases spanning the gap. CDR1 is FNHDT and CDR2 is SITEND in the germline V gene (reference sequence).

Concerning this clone itself: Gene and germline names: mouse. The read ends 4 residues shy of where the CDR3 ends; the end is completed using the germline J gene. The V gene is TRBV19, the J gene TRBJ2-4, with D tentatively TRBD1 (5 bases). Trimming removed 3 bases at V and 3 bases at J, with 8 bases between. The CDR3 is 13 residues long. Germline V gene sequence: CDR1 FNHDT, CDR2 SITEND (reference sequence). The DNA read from the CDR3 is TGTGCCAGCAGTAGACAGCCGCAAAAC. As protein: CASSRQPQN. The full CDR3 reads CASSRQPQNTLYF.

This clone was recorded a few times. These gene names are mouse names. Coverage ceases 4 residues before the CDR3 finishes, and the germline J gene fills in the end. Other DNA variants within this sample encode the same CDR3. The chain is built from TRBV1 and TRBJ2-5; D is possibly TRBD1 (7 bases). The CDR3 is made up of 15 amino acids. CDR1 and CDR2 from the germline V gene are NSQYPW and LRSPGD (reference sequence). The covered CDR3 bases are TGCACCTGCAGTGCAGATGGAGGGGGCCGAGAC. Translating it yields CTCSADGGGRD. The entire CDR3 is CTCSADGGGRDTQYF.

Remarks on this clone: Mouse gene names and germline throughout. The CDR3 sequence: CASSRPGLGKDTQYF. The sequenced CDR3 bases are TGTGCTAGCAGTAGACCGGGACTGGGGAAAGAC. J is TRBJ2-5 and V is TRBV17, with 10 bases aligning to TRBD2. With the read ending 4 residues before the CDR3 end, the germline J gene is used to fill in that end. The CDR3 is 15 residues long. The germline gives CDR1 MNHDT, CDR2 YYDKIL.

This clone came up a few times. The gene names here belong to mouse. Sequencing ends 4 residues short of the CDR3 end; the germline J gene provides the rest. Other DNA sequences in this sample translate to the same CDR3. This chain uses TRBV1 with TRBJ2-7, with 8 bases matching TRBD1. CDR1 is NSQYPW and CDR2 is LRSPGD in the germline V gene (reference sequence). The CDR3 length is 13 residues. The sequenced part of the CDR3 DNA is TGCACCTGCAGTGCGGCAGGGGGCGAT. Amino acid sequence: CTCSAAGGD. The whole CDR3 protein reads CTCSAAGGDEQYF.

On this clone: The genes are named according to mouse. The read comes to an end 4 residues before the CDR3 does, leaving the germline J gene to fill in the end. This rearrangement joins TRBV19 to TRBJ2-4, with 11 positions matching TRBD2. CDR1 FNHDT and CDR2 SITEND come from the germline V gene (reference sequence). V gave up 4 bases and J gave up 3 bases; unmatched junction bases: 4. This CDR3 spans 15 amino acids. The sequenced CDR3 bases are TGTGCCAGCAGTGGGGGACTGGGGGTCCAAAAC. Its translation is CASSGGLGVQN. The CDR3 as a whole reads CASSGGLGVQNTLYF.

About this clone: The gene symbols are mouse symbols. The CDR3 goes on 4 residues after the read ends, and that part is filled in from the germline J gene. The sample carries other DNA sequences with the same CDR3. This chain joins TRBV19 and TRBJ2-3; TRBD1 matches at 10 bases. Trimming at V came to 5 bases and at J to 0 bases, leaving 3 bases not matched to a gene. This CDR3 region has 15 residues. The germline gives CDR1 FNHDT, CDR2 SITEND (reference sequence). CDR3 DNA, as far as it was read: TGTGCCAGCAGAAGACAGGGGGCTAGTGCAGAA. It codes for CASRRQGASAE. The full CDR3 sequence reads CASRRQGASAETLYF.

This clone was seen a handful of times. The genes are named according to mouse. The CDR3 is cut off 4 residues early in the read; its end comes from the germline J gene. The rearrangement links TRBV19 to TRBJ2-1; TRBD1 agrees at 8 bases. Germline trimming cut 4 bases from V and 6 bases from J; bases unmatched to any gene: 3. This CDR3 spans 13 amino acids. Germline assignment: CDR1 FNHDT and CDR2 SITEND (reference sequence). The CDR3 loop reads CASSLTGVAEQFF. The CDR3 bases that were read are TGTGCCAGCAGTTTGACAGGGGTTGCT.

This clone was seen a few times. Gene names follow the mouse nomenclature. The sequenced fragment ends 4 residues before the CDR3 boundary, so the rest is inferred from the germline J gene. This chain joins TRBV19 and TRBJ2-1; TRBD2 matches 14 bases. This CDR3 contains 14 residues. Looked up from germline, CDR1 is FNHDT and CDR2 is SITEND (reference sequence). CDR3 residues: CASSGDWGGTEQFF. Partial CDR3 DNA: TGTGCCAGCAGTGGGGACTGGGGGGGCACT.

About this clone: Gene names denote mouse genes. The CDR3 end falls 4 residues outside the read, so it is completed with the germline J gene. This sequence joins TRBV19 and TRBJ1-2, with TRBD1 matching 9 bases. The CDR3 sequence is 14 residues long. The V and J ends lost 3 bases and 3 bases, in that order; junction bases with no gene match: 3. Germline values: CDR1 FNHDT, CDR2 SITEND (reference sequence). CDR3: CASSNRGRDSDYTF. Partial CDR3 DNA: TGTGCCAGCAGTAACAGGGGGCGCGACTCC.

This clone was seen a few times. The listed genes are named as in mouse. The read gets to within 4 residues of the CDR3 end, and the germline J gene fills in the rest. The chain uses TRBV5 and TRBJ2-5; 9 bases match TRBD2. This CDR3 is 17 amino acids long. In germline, CDR1 is LGHNA, CDR2 YNLKQL (reference sequence). V shed 2 bases and J 0 bases; nucleotides not matched to a gene: 6. The CDR3 protein is CASSQNRLGDNQDTQYF. CDR3 DNA (partial): TGTGCCAGCAGCCAAAATAGACTGGGGGATAACCAAGAC.

This clone was detected only a few times. Each gene name is a mouse one. The CDR3 end falls 4 residues outside the read, so it is completed with the germline J gene. The V call is TRBV1, the J call TRBJ1-1, with a tentative D call TRBD1 (5 bases). Trimming took off 0 bases at V and 0 bases at J, with 8 bases between the two ends. The CDR3 sequence is 15 residues long. Germline V CDR1 and CDR2: NSQYPW, LRSPGD (reference sequence). Partial CDR3 DNA: TGCACCTGCAGTGCAGATATGGGGGCAAACACA. Protein product: CTCSADMGANT. The full CDR3 protein is CTCSADMGANTEVFF.

This clone was counted only a few times. The listed genes are named as in mouse. Read data end 4 residues before the CDR3 end; the end is taken from the germline J gene. V usage is TRBV14 and J usage is TRBJ2-7; D perhaps matches TRBD1 (6 bases). Trimming left V 0 bases short and J 0 bases short, with 7 bases between. CDR1 is SGHDT and CDR2 is FRDEAV in the germline V gene. The CDR3 covers 14 residues. The CDR3 bases that were read are TGTGCCAGCAGTTTCTCGGACAGCTCCTAT. As protein: CASSFSDSSY. The whole CDR3 region reads CASSFSDSSYEQYF.

As regards this clone: Genes here carry mouse names. The DNA ends 4 residues before the CDR3 does, and the rest of the CDR3 is filled in from the germline J gene. The chain is built from TRBV5 and TRBJ2-1, with 8 bases matching TRBD2. The germline CDR1 and CDR2 sequences are LGHNA and YNLKQL (reference sequence). The CDR3 is 13 amino acids. The sequenced part of the CDR3 DNA is TGTGCCAGCAGCCCTGGGGGGCAGGCT. Translating it yields CASSPGGQA. The CDR3 reads in full as CASSPGGQAEQFF.

This clone was counted only a few times. Mouse gene names and germline throughout. The read finishes 4 residues shy of the CDR3 end, and the germline J gene is used to complete it. The same CDR3 is also encoded by other DNA sequences in this sample. The chain uses TRBV13-2 and TRBJ2-7; D is possibly TRBD1 (6 bases). The CDR3 runs 12 residues. Germline V gene data show CDR1 as NNHNN and CDR2 as SYGAGS (reference sequence). The CDR3 sequence: CASGDHRDEQYF. CDR3 DNA (partial): TGTGCCAGCGGTGATCACAGGGAT.

A note on this clone: Genes and germline are mouse. From the germline J gene comes the end of the CDR3, since the read stops 4 residues before it. The chain carries TRBV19 and TRBJ2-3; tentative D call: TRBD1 (5 bases). Germline loops: CDR1 FNHDT, CDR2 SITEND (reference sequence). V shed 5 bases and J shed 1 base, with 8 bases lying between them. This CDR3 has 13 residues. The sequenced part of the CDR3 DNA is TGTGCCAGCAGGGAACAGGGTGCAGAA. Translating gives CASREQGAE. The whole CDR3 is CASREQGAETLYF.

Notes on this clone: Gene names refer to mouse genes. The CDR3 is cut off 4 residues early in the read; its end comes from the germline J gene. V gene TRBV31 combines with J gene TRBJ2-1, with 7 bases matching TRBD2. Trimming took 0 bases from V and 6 from J; bases not matched to a gene: 2. Germline V CDR1 and CDR2: GKSSPN, SITVG. The CDR3 runs 13 residues. CDR3 bases read: TGTGCCTGGAGTCTGGGGGGGGTTGCT. Its protein product is CAWSLGGVA. The full CDR3 reads CAWSLGGVAEQFF.

Of note for this clone: Gene names denote mouse genes. The CDR3 goes on 4 residues after the read ends, and that part is filled in from the germline J gene. The same CDR3 also results from other DNA sequences found in this sample. V usage is TRBV19 and J usage is TRBJ2-7; the match to TRBD2 covers 9 bases. Germline V gene lookup returns CDR1 FNHDT and CDR2 SITEND (reference sequence). Germline trimming cut 2 bases from V and 3 bases from J; bases unmatched to any gene: 0. This CDR3 spans 13 amino acids. CDR3 bases read: TGTGCCAGCAGTATGACTGGGGGCTAT. It encodes CASSMTGGY. The full CDR3 reads CASSMTGGYEQYF.

Only a few counts were recorded for this clone. Mouse gene names apply. The read halts 4 residues ahead of the CDR3 end, with the missing end drawn from the germline J gene. J is TRBJ2-1 and V is TRBV13-1, with 11 bases lining up with TRBD2. From germline, CDR1 is NSHNY and CDR2 SYGAGN. The CDR3 has 15 residues. CDR3 DNA, as far as it was read: TGTGCCAGCAGTGACTCACTGGGGGGGCAGGCT. This encodes CASSDSLGGQA. The whole CDR3 sequence reads CASSDSLGGQAEQFF.

Comment on this clone: Each gene name is a mouse one. The CDR3 end lies 4 residues beyond the end of the read and is filled in from the germline J gene. The chain carries TRBV31 and TRBJ2-3; D remains ambiguous. The CDR3 consists of 13 residues. Germline lookup yields CDR1 GKSSPN and CDR2 SITVG. V lost 0 bases, J lost 2 bases, and 6 bases lay in between. The part of the CDR3 DNA that was read is TGTGCCTGGAGTCTGGGGATTGCAGAA. Its translation: CAWSLGIAE. The full CDR3 sequence reads CAWSLGIAETLYF.

Note on this clone: Mouse germline and gene names are used. The read ends 4 residues before the CDR3 terminus; that terminus is restored from the germline J gene. This rearrangement joins TRBV1 to TRBJ2-1, with TRBD2 matching 8 bases. CDR3 length: 16 residues. Germline CDR1 NSQYPW, CDR2 LRSPGD (reference sequence). Unmatched junction bases numbered 9, after V lost 3 bases and J lost 5 bases. The CDR3 sequence: CTCSASHWGRNAEQFF. Partial CDR3 DNA: TGCACCTGCAGTGCCTCTCACTGGGGGAGGAATGCT.

This clone was found a few times. Gene names are mouse gene names. The read terminates 4 residues ahead of where the CDR3 ends, so the germline J gene completes it. This sequence joins TRBV4 and TRBJ2-1; 12 positions match TRBD2. This CDR3 contains 14 residues. Per the germline V gene, CDR1 is LGHDT and CDR2 is YNNKQL (reference sequence). CDR3 DNA, as far as it was read: TGTGCCAGCAGGGGGACTGGGGGGTCCGCT. Encoded protein: CASRGTGGSA. The whole CDR3 protein reads CASRGTGGSAEQFF.

This clone turned up a few times. The germline and genes are mouse ones. Read data end 4 residues before the CDR3 end; the end is taken from the germline J gene. V and J are TRBV13-1 and TRBJ2-2; 8 bases fit TRBD2. CDR1 is NSHNY and CDR2 is SYGAGN in the germline V gene. This CDR3 has 15 amino acids. V gave up 4 bases and J gave up 1 base; unmatched junction bases: 3. The CDR3 spells CASSPGGINTGQLYF. CDR3 bases read: TGTGCCAGCAGTCCTGGGGGGATAAACACCGGG.

Note on this clone: The gene symbols are mouse symbols. The read terminates 4 residues before the CDR3 end, so the remaining end is supplied by the germline J gene. The V call is TRBV13-1, the J call TRBJ2-7; maybe TRBD1 (6 bases). V was cut by 1 base and J by 3 bases, with 8 bases left in between. CDR3 length: 13 residues. Germline values: CDR1 NSHNY, CDR2 SYGAGN. Incomplete CDR3 DNA: TGTGCCAGCAGTGATCAGGGGTTCTAT. Translating gives CASSDQGFY. The full CDR3 protein is CASSDQGFYEQYF.

This clone occurred many times. Gene names and germline match the mouse. Coverage ceases 4 residues before the CDR3 finishes, and the germline J gene fills in the end. This chain connects TRBV5 to TRBJ2-1, with D unclear. CDR3 length equals 12 residues. V was pared by 2 bases and J by 4 bases, with 3 bases between. CDR1 LGHNA and CDR2 YNLKQL come from the germline V gene (reference sequence). The part of the CDR3 DNA that was read is TGTGCCAGCAGCCAACAGTATGCT. This translates into CASSQQYA. The CDR3 in full is CASSQQYAEQFF.